Reported below is one T cell receptor (beta chain). The antigen remains undetermined. The data stem from a study of T cell responses to AZD1222 COVID-19 vaccine. Study-wide points: Baseline serology detected seropositivity in only 5 or 6 AZD1222 recipients. Spike as a whole was targeted by vaccine-associated CD4 TCRs, dominant at 160-218 and 743-854.

TCRdb's copy holds only in-frame clones and misses some; the assay was immunoSEQ multiplex PCR. The data hold just under 95,000 clones, with roughly 84% observed a single time. This CDR3 is 12 amino acids long. The V gene's germline CDR1 is DFQATT and CDR2 SNEGSKA (reference sequence). The V end was cut by 3 bases, the J end by 5 bases, with 8 bases between. This sample comprised peripheral blood, obtained on day 0 of AZD1222 vaccination. This TCR was sampled from an adult in good health. The chain has TRBV20-1 and TRBJ2-1; D remains ambiguous. The CDR3 sequence: CSASVADNEQFF. The CDR3 bases are TGCAGTGCTAGTGTGGCGGACAATGAGCAGTTCTTC.